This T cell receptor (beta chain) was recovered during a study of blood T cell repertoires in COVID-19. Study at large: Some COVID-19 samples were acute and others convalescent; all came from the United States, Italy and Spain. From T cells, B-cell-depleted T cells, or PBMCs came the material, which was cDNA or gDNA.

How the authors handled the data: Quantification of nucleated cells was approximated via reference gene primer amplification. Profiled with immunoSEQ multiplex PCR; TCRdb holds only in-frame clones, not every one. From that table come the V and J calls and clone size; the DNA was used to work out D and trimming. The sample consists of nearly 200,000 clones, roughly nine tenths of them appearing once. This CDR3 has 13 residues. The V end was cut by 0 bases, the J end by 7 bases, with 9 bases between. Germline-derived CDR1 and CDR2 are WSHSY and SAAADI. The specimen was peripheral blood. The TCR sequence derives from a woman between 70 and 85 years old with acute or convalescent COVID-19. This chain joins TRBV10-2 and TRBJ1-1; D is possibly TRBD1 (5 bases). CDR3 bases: TGCGCCAGCAGTGAGTCAGGGGCCCTTGAAGCTTTCTTT. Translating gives CASSESGALEAFF.